This note documents a single T cell receptor beta chain sequence. This specimen belongs to a study of blood T cell repertoires in COVID-19. Study-wide context: The study drew acute and convalescent COVID-19 samples from the United States, Italy and Spain.

Under the authors' procedure: Nucleated cell counts were estimated from reference gene primer amplification. Libraries were prepared by immunoSEQ multiplex PCR; TCRdb keeps only in-frame clonotypes and omits some of them. V, J and clone size reflect that table, while D and trimming were determined from the DNA. Seen here are about 150,000 clones, approximately 86% observed once, and the top ten hold under 3%. Those enrolled in Seattle joined during active infection and were followed longitudinally afterward. This CDR3 has 14 residues. Germline lookup yields CDR1 SQVTM and CDR2 ANQGSEA. V lost 3 bases and J lost 0, with 12 bases in between.

Sequencing was performed on peripheral blood. The receptor was isolated from a woman older than 75 with COVID-19, enrolled during active disease. The chain carries TRBV29-1 and TRBJ2-7, with TRBD2 as a possible D gene (5 bases). The CDR3 region has the DNA TGCAGCGTTGAGGTGGGAGTGCACTCCTACGAGCAGTACTTC. Translation: CSVEVGVHSYEQYF.